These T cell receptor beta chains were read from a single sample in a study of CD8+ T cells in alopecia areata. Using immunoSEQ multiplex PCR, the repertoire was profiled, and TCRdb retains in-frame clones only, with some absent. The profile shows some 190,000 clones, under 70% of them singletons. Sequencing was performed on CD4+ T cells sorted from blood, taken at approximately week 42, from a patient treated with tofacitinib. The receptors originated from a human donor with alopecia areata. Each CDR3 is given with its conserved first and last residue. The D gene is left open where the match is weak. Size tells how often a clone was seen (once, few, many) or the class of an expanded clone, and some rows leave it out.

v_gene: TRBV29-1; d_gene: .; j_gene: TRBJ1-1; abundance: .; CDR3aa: CSARGHTEAFF; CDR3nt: TGCAGCGCCCGGGGACACACTGAAGCTTTCTTT
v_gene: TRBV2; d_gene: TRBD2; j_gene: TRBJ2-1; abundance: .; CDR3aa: CASSTGTSSYNEQFF; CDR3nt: TGTGCCAGCAGTACCGGGACTAGCTCCTACAATGAGCAGTTCTTC
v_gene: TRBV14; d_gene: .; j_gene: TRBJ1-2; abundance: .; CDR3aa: CASSQVRGNYGYTF; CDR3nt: TGTGCCAGCAGCCAAGTGAGGGGGAACTATGGCTACACCTTC
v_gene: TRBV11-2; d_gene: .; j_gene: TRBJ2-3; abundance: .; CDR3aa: CASSPQRGSFSTDTQYF; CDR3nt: TGTGCCAGCAGCCCCCAAAGAGGCTCCTTCAGCACAGATACGCAGTATTTT
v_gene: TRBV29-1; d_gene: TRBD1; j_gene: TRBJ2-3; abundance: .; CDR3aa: CSVPHNRGGTDTQYF; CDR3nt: TGCAGCGTCCCCCACAACAGGGGCGGCACAGATACGCAGTATTTT
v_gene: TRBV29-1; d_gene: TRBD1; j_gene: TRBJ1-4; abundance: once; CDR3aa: CSVGQGYEKLFF; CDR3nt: TGCAGCGTGGGACAGGGATATGAAAAACTGTTTTTT
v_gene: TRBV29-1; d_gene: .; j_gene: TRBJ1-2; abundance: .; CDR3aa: CSVAGTGSLGYTF; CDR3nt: TGCAGCGTTGCCGGGACTGGGAGTTTAGGCTACACCTTC
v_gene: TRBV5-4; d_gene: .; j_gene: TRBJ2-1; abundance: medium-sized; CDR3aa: CASSSPGLQDEQFF; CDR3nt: TGTGCCAGCAGCTCGCCGGGACTCCAAGATGAGCAGTTCTTC
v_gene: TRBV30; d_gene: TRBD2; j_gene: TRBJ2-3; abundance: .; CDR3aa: CAWGTSGGAGTQYF; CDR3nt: TGTGCCTGGGGGACTAGCGGGGGAGCCGGTACGCAGTATTTT
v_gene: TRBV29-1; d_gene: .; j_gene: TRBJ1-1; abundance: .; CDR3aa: CSVQHTGIEAFF; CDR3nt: TGCAGCGTTCAACATACGGGGATTGAAGCTTTCTTT
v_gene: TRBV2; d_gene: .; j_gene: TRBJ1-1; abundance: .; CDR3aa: CASSELGLWTEAFF; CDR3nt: TGTGCCAGCAGTGAACTAGGGTTGTGGACTGAAGCTTTCTTT
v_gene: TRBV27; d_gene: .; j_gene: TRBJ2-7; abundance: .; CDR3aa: CASSSTDYEQYF; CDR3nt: TGTGCCAGCAGTTCCACCGACTACGAGCAGTACTTC
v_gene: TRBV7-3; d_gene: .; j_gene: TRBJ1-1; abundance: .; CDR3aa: CASSPGTRTEAFF; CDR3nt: TGTGCCAGCAGCCCCGGGACCCGCACTGAAGCTTTCTTT
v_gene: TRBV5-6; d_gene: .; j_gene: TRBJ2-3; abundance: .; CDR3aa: CASSLMVPDTQYF; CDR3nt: TGTGCCAGCAGCTTAATGGTGCCAGATACGCAGTATTTT
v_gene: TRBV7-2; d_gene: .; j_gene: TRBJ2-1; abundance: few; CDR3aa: CASSSRPNEQFF; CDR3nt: TGTGCCAGCAGCTCCCGGCCTAATGAGCAGTTCTTC
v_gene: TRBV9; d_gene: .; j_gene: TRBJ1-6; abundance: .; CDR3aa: CASSVAGYNSPLHF; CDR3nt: TGTGCCAGCAGCGTAGCAGGATACAATTCACCCCTCCACTTT
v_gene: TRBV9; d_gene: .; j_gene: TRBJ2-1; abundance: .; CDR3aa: CASSRGLNEQFF; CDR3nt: TGTGCCAGCAGTCGGGGCCTCAATGAGCAGTTCTTC
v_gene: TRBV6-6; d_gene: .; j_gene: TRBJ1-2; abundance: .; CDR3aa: CASSLGTAYGYTF; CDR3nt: TGTGCCAGCAGTCTAGGGACGGCCTATGGCTACACCTTC
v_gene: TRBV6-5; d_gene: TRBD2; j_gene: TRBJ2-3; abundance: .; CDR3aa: CASSTGGGAGDTQYF; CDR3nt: TGTGCCAGCAGTACAGGCGGGGGGGCTGGAGATACGCAGTATTTT
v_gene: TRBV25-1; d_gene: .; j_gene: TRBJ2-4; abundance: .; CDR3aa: CASSESGSPIQYF; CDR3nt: TGTGCCAGCAGTGAATCGGGGAGTCCCATTCAGTACTTC
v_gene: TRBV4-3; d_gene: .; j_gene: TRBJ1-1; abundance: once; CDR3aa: CASSQETVYEAFF; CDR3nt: TGCGCCAGCAGCCAAGAGACGGTTTATGAAGCTTTCTTT
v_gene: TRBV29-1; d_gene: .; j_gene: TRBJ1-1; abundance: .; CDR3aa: CSVALQETSSEAFF; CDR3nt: TGCAGCGTTGCCCTACAGGAAACTTCATCTGAAGCTTTCTTT
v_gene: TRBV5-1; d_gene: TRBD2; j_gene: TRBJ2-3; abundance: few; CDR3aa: CASSLTLAGGTDTQYF; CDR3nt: TGCGCCAGCAGTTTGACACTAGCGGGGGGCACAGATACGCAGTATTTT
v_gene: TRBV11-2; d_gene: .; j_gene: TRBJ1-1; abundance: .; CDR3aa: CASSLSEGGNTEAFF; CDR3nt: TGTGCCAGCAGCCTTAGCGAGGGAGGGAACACTGAAGCTTTCTTT
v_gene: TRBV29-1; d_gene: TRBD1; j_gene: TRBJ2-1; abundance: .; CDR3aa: CSVGGQEGEQFF; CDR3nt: TGCAGCGTTGGGGGACAGGAGGGCGAGCAGTTCTTC
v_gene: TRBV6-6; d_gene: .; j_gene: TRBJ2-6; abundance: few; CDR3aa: CASSSSTGANVLTF; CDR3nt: TGTGCCAGCAGTTCCAGTACTGGGGCCAACGTCCTGACTTTC
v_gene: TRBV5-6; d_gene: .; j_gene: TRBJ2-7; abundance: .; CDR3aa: CASSLVTGQTYEQYF; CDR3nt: TGTGCCAGCAGCTTGGTTACGGGGCAAACCTACGAGCAGTACTTC